Reported below is one T cell receptor (beta chain). This clonotype was recorded at least ten times. Its antigen is not yet known. Per-base qualities were not stored, and no clone one base away is much larger. This sample was taken from a study of breast tumors, draining lymph nodes, adjacent tissues (dated by TCRdb to the mid-2010s). Some background on the complete study: The study compared TCR beta repertoires across tumor, adjacent nontumor tissue and axillary lymph nodes from breast cancer patients. The study was designed to assess the relationships and possible T-cell exchange between tumor, surrounding tissue and draining lymph node repertoires in human breast cancer. Beyond this particular receptor, the publication reports: Rather than being directly demonstrated, the conclusion that tumor T cells originate in lymph nodes was presented as consistent with a hypothesis. Tumor T-cell repertoires showed less diversity than lymph node repertoires and more diversity than nontumor tissue repertoires, and tumor T-cell repertoires showed preferential V and J gene usage. Tumor and nontumor tissue repertoires were significantly more similar in luminal-like than in basal-like breast cancer. The data were considered consistent with the idea that most tumor T cells come from the lymph node and then expand in tumor tissue.

From the cysteine up to the phenylalanine, the CDR3 has a length of 14 residues. The entry retains the CDR3 DNA only, 42 bases that are in frame from base 1. V is clipped by 6 bases and J by 3 bases, and the sequence between their germline boundaries is 13 bases long. Per the germline V gene, MDHEN is the CDR1 and SYDVKM is the CDR2. The instrument given in TCRdb is Illumina HiSeq 2000. TCR beta chain libraries were generated through multiplex PCR amplification. High-throughput sequencing was used to analyze the amplified TCR beta chain products. The raw public reads went through TCRdb reprocessing: fastp at Q25, MiXCR clone calling, in-frame beta chains kept. Each CDR3 protein appears once, grouped with its most common genes and DNA. Recorded for this sample are tens of thousands of distinct CDR3 sequences; about 21% of them occurred a single time. The ten largest make up about 8% of the sample.

The TCR originated in a female donor with breast cancer. Some clones in this sample may be carry-over from other donors' samples. Specimen: breast tumor tissue. The chain couples TRBV28 to TRBJ2-3; the D segment might be TRBD1 or TRBD2, since each matches 5 bases. The DNA reads as follows: TGTGCCAGCAGGCCCCAGGGAGTAACAGATACGCAGTATTTT. Its translation reads: CASRPQGVTDTQYF.